The 24 T cell receptor beta chains reported below all come from one sample, sequenced in a study of T cells in localized non-small cell lung cancer. The method was immunoSEQ multiplex PCR; TCRdb's version includes in-frame clones alone and lacks a portion of them. The profile shows fewer than 35,000 clones, 80% to 90% of them singletons. This sample comprised peripheral blood, obtained before any cancer treatment. These receptor sequences come from a male donor aged 60 or over with stage III lung adenocarcinoma.

The genes are TRBV25-1 and TRBJ2-2; the D gene could be TRBD1 or TRBD2 (6 bases each). The CDR3 totals 16 residues. Trimming left V 7 bases short and J 3 bases short, with 18 bases between. Per germline, CDR1 MGHDK and CDR2 SYGVNS. CDR3: CASMGGREVYTGELFF. The CDR3 bases are TGTGCCAGCATGGGGGGCAGGGAGGTTTACACCGGGGAGCTGTTTTTT. The whole variable domain, remainder taken from reference TRBV25-1 and TRBJ2-2, is EADIYQTPRYLVIGTGKKITLECSQTMGHDKMYWYQQDPGMELHLIHYSYGVNSTEKGDLSSESTVSRIRTEHFPLTLESARPSHTSQYLCASMGGREVYTGELFFGEGSRLTVL.

This clone came up once. V is TRBV5-1 and J is TRBJ2-2, with D perhaps TRBD1 or TRBD2 (5 bases each). The CDR3 sequence is 15 residues long. Germline CDR1 and CDR2: SGHRS and YFSETQ. V lost 1 base to trimming and J lost 4 bases, with 11 bases between them. The CDR3 loop reads CASSLTGGTTGELFF. CDR3 in DNA: TGCGCCAGCAGCTTGACTGGGGGAACCACCGGGGAGCTGTTTTTT.

This sequence joins TRBV7-2 and TRBJ1-2, with D perhaps matching TRBD1 (5 bases). The CDR3 runs 13 residues. Germline values: CDR1 SGHTA, CDR2 FQGNSA. V was trimmed by 4 bases and J by 5 bases, leaving 11 bases between them. Here the CDR3 reads CASSSSGGYGYTF. The DNA for the CDR3 is TGTGCCAGCAGCTCTTCGGGGGGATATGGCTACACCTTC.

This chain uses TRBV4-2 with TRBJ1-1; D not certain. The CDR3 consists of 15 residues. V shed 0 bases and J shed 7 bases, with 15 bases lying between them. The germline gives CDR1 LGHNA, CDR2 YNFKEQ. CDR3 amino acids: CASSQERSLPGEAFF. Here the CDR3 DNA reads TGTGCCAGCAGCCAAGAACGAAGTCTACCTGGTGAAGCTTTCTTT.

The chain has TRBV20-1 and TRBJ1-1; D ambiguous. CDR1 and CDR2 from the germline V gene are DFQATT and SNEGSKA (reference sequence). CDR3 length: 11 residues. Here the CDR3 reads CRNTGPDEAFF. CDR3 in DNA: TGCAGAAATACCGGGCCGGATGAAGCTTTCTTT.

For this clone: Other DNA sequences from this sample encode an identical CDR3 as well. CDR3 DNA sequence: TGTGCCAGCAGTTACAGCCGGAACACTGAAGCTTTCTTT. Its protein is CASSYSRNTEAFF. The chain is built from TRBV6-5 and TRBJ1-1; D call uncertain. Trimming removed 2 bases at V and 1 base at J, with 5 bases between. Germline loops: CDR1 MNHEY, CDR2 SVGAGI. The CDR3 spans 13 residues.

V usage is TRBV23-1 and J usage is TRBJ1-2; D uncertain. TRBV23-1 belongs to the ORF category, with a function that is uncertain. The CDR3 runs to 14 residues. V was trimmed by 2 bases and J by 7 bases, leaving 14 bases between them. DNA of the CDR3: TGCGCCAGCAGTCAACGGAGTATTGGAATTGGCTACACCTTC. It is translated as CASSQRSIGIGYTF.

A single count supports this clone. This rearrangement joins TRBV28 to TRBJ1-5; possibly TRBD1 for D (6 bases). Trimming took off 5 bases at V and 6 bases at J, with 17 bases between the two ends. The germline V gene encodes CDR1 MDHEN and CDR2 SYDVKM. The CDR3 covers 15 residues. For the CDR3, the DNA is TGTGCCAGCAGTGACGGGGGGGGGCTCGGTCAGCCCCAGCATTTT. It codes for CASSDGGGLGQPQHF.

V usage is TRBV14 and J usage is TRBJ1-6; the match to TRBD1 covers 10 bases. After removal of 5 bases from V and 8 bases from J, the junction contained 9 bases not matched to a gene. The CDR3 sequence is 16 residues long. The germline V gene encodes CDR1 SGHDN and CDR2 FVKESK. The DNA of the CDR3 is TGTGCCAGCAGCAAACTCCGGGACAGGGGTGATTCACCCCTCCACTTT. Translation gives CASSKLRDRGDSPLHF.

The chain joins TRBV5-6 to TRBJ1-5, with D uncertain. Germline CDR1 SGHDT, CDR2 YYEEEE. The V and J ends lost 7 bases and 2 bases respectively, with 10 bases between them. CDR3 length: 13 residues. CDR3 residues: CASPRRGNQPQHF. The CDR3 bases are TGTGCCAGCCCGAGGAGGGGCAATCAGCCCCAGCATTTT.

This chain joins TRBV7-2 and TRBJ1-2, with D uncertain. The CDR3 extends over 15 amino acids. The V gene lost 1 base and the J gene lost 2 bases, with 11 bases spanning the gap. Germline CDR1 and CDR2: SGHTA and FQGNSA. The CDR3 spells CASSLDFHRNYGYTF. The CDR3 DNA reads as TGTGCCAGCAGCTTAGACTTTCACCGAAACTATGGCTACACCTTC.

This chain links TRBV6-5 with TRBJ1-1; no definite D call. Germline values: CDR1 MNHEY, CDR2 SVGAGI. This CDR3 comprises 12 residues. Trimming took off 2 bases at V and 5 bases at J, with 6 bases between the two ends. The CDR3 sequence is CASSYRRTEAFF. DNA of the CDR3: TGTGCCAGCAGTTACCGGAGGACTGAAGCTTTCTTT.

The V and J genes are TRBV5-1 and TRBJ2-3, with a weak D call TRBD1 (6 bases). Trimming cost V 4 bases and J 4 bases, with 19 bases left between them. CDR3 length equals 16 residues. Germline assignment: CDR1 SGHRS and CDR2 YFSETQ. The CDR3 DNA reads TGCGCCAGCAGCCGACCAGGACAGTCCACCGCAGATACGCAGTATTTT. Residues: CASSRPGQSTADTQYF.

The chain carries TRBV2 and TRBJ2-1, with D possibly TRBD2 on 6 matching bases. The germline gives CDR1 SNHLY, CDR2 FYNNEI. The ends were cut back, 7 bases at V and 2 bases at J, with 15 bases in the middle. The length of the CDR3 is 15 residues. Here the CDR3 reads CASTRGNSPYNEQFF. The CDR3 DNA reads TGTGCCAGCACTCGCGGGAACAGCCCCTACAATGAGCAGTTCTTC.

The gene calls are TRBV4-2 and TRBJ1-3, with unresolved D. The V end lost 0 bases, the J end lost 2 bases, and 8 bases lay between the germline ends. The CDR3 runs 15 residues. The germline gives CDR1 LGHNA, CDR2 YNFKEQ. CDR3 amino acids: CASSQDPGTGNTIYF. CDR3 DNA sequence: TGTGCCAGCAGCCAAGACCCGGGGACTGGAAACACCATATATTTT.

V gene TRBV9 combines with J gene TRBJ1-6; D perhaps matches TRBD1 (5 bases). Germline V gene data show CDR1 as SGDLS and CDR2 as YYNGEE. Trimming removed 4 bases from V and 8 bases from J, with 19 bases in between. CDR3 length: 16 residues. The CDR3, as DNA: TGTGCCAGCAGCTCGGAGGGGCACCCTTCGGATTCACCCCTCCACTTT. It codes for CASSSEGHPSDSPLHF.

The V gene is TRBV14, the J gene TRBJ2-2, with D unclear. The CDR3 is made up of 15 amino acids. CDR1 and CDR2 (germline): SGHDN, FVKESK. Trimming took off 4 bases at V and 1 base at J, with 10 bases between the two ends. This CDR3 is CASSPIGQNTGELFF. The CDR3 nucleotides read TGTGCCAGCAGCCCCATCGGGCAGAACACCGGGGAGCTGTTTTTT.

V gene TRBV18 combines with J gene TRBJ2-7; 11 bases align to TRBD2. Germline V lookup: CDR1 KGHSH, CDR2 LQKENI. The CDR3 consists of 17 residues. J gave up 6 bases and V 6 bases, and 16 bases lay outside the gene matches. The CDR3 coding sequence is TGTGCCAGCTCCGGACGAGACGGTGGGACTAGCGGCTTCGAGCAGTACTTC. This translates into CASSGRDGGTSGFEQYF.

This clone was seen once. The V call is TRBV7-3, the J call TRBJ2-5, with 7 bases aligning to TRBD1. J lost 1 base, V lost 2 bases, and 10 bases had no gene match. This CDR3 is 17 amino acids long. In germline, CDR1 is SGHTA, CDR2 FQGTGA. The CDR3 loop is CASSLGVGGASQETQYF. As DNA, the CDR3 is TGTGCCAGCAGCTTAGGGGTAGGGGGCGCTAGCCAAGAGACCCAGTACTTC.

This clone was detected only once. V and J are TRBV10-3 and TRBJ2-1, with 8 bases matching TRBD1. With 6 bases clipped from V and 4 bases from J, the junction kept 5 bases outside the gene matches. There are 14 residues in the CDR3. In germline, CDR1 is ENHRY, CDR2 SYGVKD. The CDR3, as DNA: TGTGCCATCAGCCAGGGGGCCCGGTACAATGAGCAGTTCTTC. Protein: CAISQGARYNEQFF.

This clone was found a few times. The chain combines TRBV11-2 with TRBJ1-1, with 8 bases fitting TRBD1. The CDR3 is made up of 13 amino acids. CDR1 SGHAT and CDR2 FQNNGV come from the germline V gene. V was pared by 1 base and J by 10 bases, with 5 bases of the junction left unmatched. The CDR3, as DNA: TGTGCCAGCAGCTTAGTGACAGGGGAGGGAGCTTTCTTT. Translation gives CASSLVTGEGAFF.

This chain links TRBV11-2 with TRBJ1-2; D unresolved. This CDR3 has 13 residues. V lost 6 bases and J lost 8, with 16 bases in between. From germline, CDR1 is SGHAT and CDR2 FQNNGV. CDR3 DNA sequence: TGTGCCAGCAGACCTGATGGGGAAGTGGGCTACACCTTC. It yields the protein CASRPDGEVGYTF.

This chain joins TRBV30 and TRBJ2-7, with TRBD1 matching over 9 bases. Germline V gene data show CDR1 as GTSNPN and CDR2 as SVGIG (reference sequence). CDR3 length: 12 residues. V lost 8 bases and J lost 1; bases outside the gene matches: 3. CDR3 protein: CARGQGSYEQYF. The CDR3 coding sequence is TGTGCCCGCGGACAGGGGTCCTACGAGCAGTACTTC.

V is TRBV9 and J is TRBJ1-1; perhaps TRBD1 as D (5 bases). This CDR3 is 15 amino acids long. V gave up 3 bases and J gave up 5 bases, with 17 bases separating them. Looked up from germline, CDR1 is SGDLS and CDR2 is YYNGEE. CDR3 sequence reads: CASSAQTGGVTEAFF. As DNA, the CDR3 is TGTGCCAGCAGCGCCCAAACAGGCGGGGTAACTGAAGCTTTCTTT. Full variable domain (missing parts from reference TRBV9 and TRBJ1-1): DSGVTQTPKHLITATGQRVTLRCSPRSGDLSVYWYQQSLDQGLQFLIQYYNGEERAKGNILERFSAQQFPDLHSELNLSSLELGDSALYFCASSAQTGGVTEAFFGQGTRLTVV.